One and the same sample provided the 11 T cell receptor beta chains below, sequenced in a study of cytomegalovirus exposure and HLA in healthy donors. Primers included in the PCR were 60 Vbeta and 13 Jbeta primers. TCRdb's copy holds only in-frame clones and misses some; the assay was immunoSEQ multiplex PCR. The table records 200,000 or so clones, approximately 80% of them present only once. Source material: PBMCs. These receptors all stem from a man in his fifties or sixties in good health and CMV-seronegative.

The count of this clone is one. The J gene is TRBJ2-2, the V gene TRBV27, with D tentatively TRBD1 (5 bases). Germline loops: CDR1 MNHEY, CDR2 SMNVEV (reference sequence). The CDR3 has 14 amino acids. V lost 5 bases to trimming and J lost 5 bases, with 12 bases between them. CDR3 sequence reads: CASSRYQGTGELFF. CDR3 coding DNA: TGTGCCAGCAGTCGTTACCAGGGTACCGGGGAGCTGTTTTTT.

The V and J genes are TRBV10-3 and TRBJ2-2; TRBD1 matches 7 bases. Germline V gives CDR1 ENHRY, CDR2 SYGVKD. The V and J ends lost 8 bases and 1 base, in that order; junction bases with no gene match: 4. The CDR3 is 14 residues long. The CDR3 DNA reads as TGTGCCATCGCCGGGACAGAGAACACCGGGGAGCTGTTTTTT. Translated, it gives CAIAGTENTGELFF.

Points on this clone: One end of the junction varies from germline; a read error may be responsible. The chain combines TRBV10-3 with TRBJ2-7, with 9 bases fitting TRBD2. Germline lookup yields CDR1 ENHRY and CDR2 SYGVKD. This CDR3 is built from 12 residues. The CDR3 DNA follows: TGTGCCATCAGTGAGTCAGGGGGACTAGCTTTCTTC. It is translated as CAISESGGLAFF.

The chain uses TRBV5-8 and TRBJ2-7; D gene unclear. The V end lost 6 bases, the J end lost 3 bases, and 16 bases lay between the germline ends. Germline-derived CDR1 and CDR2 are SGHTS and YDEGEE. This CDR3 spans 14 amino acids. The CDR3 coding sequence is TGTGCCAGCACCTTAGGTTGGGCCAACTACGAGCAGTACTTC. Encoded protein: CASTLGWANYEQYF.

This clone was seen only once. The chain's CDR3 is CASDREGYGYTF. The CDR3 DNA sequence: TGTGCCTCGGACAGGGAGGGCTATGGCTACACCTTC. The chain uses TRBV30 and TRBJ1-2; TRBD1 aligns across 8 bases. Germline V gene lookup returns CDR1 GTSNPN and CDR2 SVGIG (reference sequence). The length of the CDR3 is 12 residues. V lost 7 bases and J lost 4; bases outside the gene matches: 5.

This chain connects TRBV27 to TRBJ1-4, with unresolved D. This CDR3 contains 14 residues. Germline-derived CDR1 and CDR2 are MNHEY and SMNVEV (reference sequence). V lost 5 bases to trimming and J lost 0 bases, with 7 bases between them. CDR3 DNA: TGTGCCAGCAGTCCCACACCAACTAATGAAAAACTGTTTTTT. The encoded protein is CASSPTPTNEKLFF.

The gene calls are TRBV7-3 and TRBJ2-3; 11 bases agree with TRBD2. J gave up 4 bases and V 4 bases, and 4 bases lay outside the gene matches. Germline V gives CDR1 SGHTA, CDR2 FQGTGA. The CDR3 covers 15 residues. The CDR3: CASSYSGRVADTQYF. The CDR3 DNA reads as TGTGCCAGCAGCTATAGCGGGAGGGTTGCAGATACGCAGTATTTT.

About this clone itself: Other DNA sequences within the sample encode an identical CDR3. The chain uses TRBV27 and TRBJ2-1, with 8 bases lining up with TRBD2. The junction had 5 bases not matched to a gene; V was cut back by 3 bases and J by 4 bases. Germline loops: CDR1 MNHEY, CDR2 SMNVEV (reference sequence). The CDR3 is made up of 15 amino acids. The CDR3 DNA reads TGTGCCAGCAGTTTGAGCGGGAGCCTTTACAATGAGCAGTTCTTC. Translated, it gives CASSLSGSLYNEQFF.

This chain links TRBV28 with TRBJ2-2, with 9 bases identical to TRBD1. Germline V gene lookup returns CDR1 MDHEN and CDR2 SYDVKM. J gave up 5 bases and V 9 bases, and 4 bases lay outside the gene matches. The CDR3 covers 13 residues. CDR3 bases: TGTGCCAGTGACAGGGGGAAAACCGGGGAGCTGTTTTTT. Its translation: CASDRGKTGELFF. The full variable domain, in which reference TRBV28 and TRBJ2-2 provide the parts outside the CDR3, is DVKVTQSSRYLVKRTGEKVFLECVQDMDHENMFWYRQDPGLGLRLIYFSYDVKMKEKGDIPEGYSVSREKKERFSLILESASTNQTSMYLCASDRGKTGELFFGEGSRLTVL.

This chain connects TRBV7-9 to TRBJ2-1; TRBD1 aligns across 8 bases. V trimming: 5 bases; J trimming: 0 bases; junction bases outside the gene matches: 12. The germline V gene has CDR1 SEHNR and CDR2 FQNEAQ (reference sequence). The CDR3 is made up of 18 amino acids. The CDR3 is CASSPQASDRDSYNEQFF. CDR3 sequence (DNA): TGTGCCAGCAGCCCTCAAGCCTCGGACAGGGACTCCTACAATGAGCAGTTCTTC.

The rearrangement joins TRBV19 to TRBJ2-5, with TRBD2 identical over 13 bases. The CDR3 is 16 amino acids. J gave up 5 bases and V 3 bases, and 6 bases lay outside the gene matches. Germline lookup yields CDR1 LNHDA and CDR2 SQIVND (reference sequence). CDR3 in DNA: TGTGCCAGTAGTATGTGGACTAGCGGGAGAGGGGAGACCCAGTACTTC. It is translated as CASSMWTSGRGETQYF.